The 5 T cell receptor beta chains presented below share a single source sample, sequenced in a study of T cell responses to AZD1222 COVID-19 vaccine. Profiling relied on immunoSEQ multiplex PCR, and the TCRdb table lists in-frame clones only, not all of them. The data show roughly 140,000 clones, approximately 90% seen once. The input for sequencing was peripheral blood, taken after recovery from COVID-19. Receptors originate from an adult who had recovered from COVID-19.

This sequence joins TRBV10-3 and TRBJ2-3, with 9 nucleotides matching TRBD2. The CDR3 contains 15 residues. Trimming took 7 bases from V and 6 from J; bases not matched to a gene: 11. Per germline, CDR1 ENHRY and CDR2 SYGVKD. The CDR3 DNA reads TGTGCCATCAACTCTCGCGCGGGAGGGTGGGATACGCAGTATTTT. Translating gives CAINSRAGGWDTQYF.

The rearrangement joins TRBV3-1 (or the pseudogene TRBV3-2) to TRBJ2-7, with TRBD1 matching 7 bases. Germline V gene lookup returns CDR1 LGHDT and CDR2 YNNKEL (reference sequence). Trimming cost V 4 bases and J 6 bases; bases outside gene matches: 6. The CDR3 loop spans 13 amino acids. CDR3 DNA: TGTGCCAGCAGCCCGACAGGGCGGGTCGAGCAGTACTTC. Amino acid sequence: CASSPTGRVEQYF.

This clone was observed a handful of times. This rearrangement joins TRBV28 to TRBJ2-7; 7 bases are a match to TRBD1. The J segment lost 0 bases and the V segment lost 6 bases, leaving 5 bases of the junction unmatched. The germline CDR1 and CDR2 sequences are MDHEN and SYDVKM. The CDR3 contains 14 residues. CDR3 amino acids: CASRLGQSSYEQYF. CDR3 coding DNA: TGTGCCAGCAGATTGGGACAGAGCTCCTACGAGCAGTACTTC.

The chain joins TRBV19 to TRBJ2-7; D possibly corresponds to TRBD1 (6 bases). The germline gives CDR1 LNHDA, CDR2 SQIVND (reference sequence). The CDR3 sequence is 13 residues long. V was shortened by 2 bases and J by 2 bases, with 7 bases between the two germline ends. The CDR3: CASSITGTYEQYF. The CDR3 nucleotides read TGTGCCAGTAGTATAACAGGGACCTACGAGCAGTACTTC.

DNA of the CDR3: TGTGCCAGCAGCCATTTGGACGTTAGCAATCAGCCCCAGCATTTT. It encodes CASSHLDVSNQPQHF. V is TRBV3-1 (or the pseudogene TRBV3-2) and J is TRBJ1-5; D is unresolved. The CDR3 has 15 amino acids. Germline assignment: CDR1 LGHDT and CDR2 YNNKEL (reference sequence). The V gene lost 3 bases and the J gene lost 0 bases, with 9 bases spanning the gap.